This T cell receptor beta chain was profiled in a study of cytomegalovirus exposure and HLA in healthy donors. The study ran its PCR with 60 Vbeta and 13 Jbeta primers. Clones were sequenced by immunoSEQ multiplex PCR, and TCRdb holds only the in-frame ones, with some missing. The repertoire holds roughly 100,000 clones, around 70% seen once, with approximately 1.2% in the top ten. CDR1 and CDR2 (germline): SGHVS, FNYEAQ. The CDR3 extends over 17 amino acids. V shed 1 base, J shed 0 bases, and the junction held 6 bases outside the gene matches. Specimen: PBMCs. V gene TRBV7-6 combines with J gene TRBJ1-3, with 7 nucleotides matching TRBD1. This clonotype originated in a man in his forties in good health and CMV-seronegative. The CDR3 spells CASSLGWGQSSGNTIYF. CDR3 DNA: TGTGCCAGCAGCTTAGGTTGGGGACAGTCCTCTGGAAACACCATATATTTT.